This is a list of T cell receptor beta chains from one sample in a study of TIL therapy for anti-PD-1-resistant metastatic lung cancer. The data were produced by immunoSEQ multiplex PCR, yet TCRdb's version contains in-frame clones alone and is incomplete. Among about 18,000 clones listed, about four fifths were seen once. The sequencing used blood, collected at baseline. These receptors were taken from a person aged 25-85 years with non-small cell lung cancer. CDR3s include the opening cysteine and the closing phenylalanine or tryptophan. D genes are given only for firm matches. Size is stated for part of the rows, as once, few or many counts, or as a class when the clone is expanded.

v_call,d_call,j_call,clone_size,cdr3_aa,cdr3_nt
TRBV28,.,TRBJ2-7,.,CASSITSQSSYEQYF,TGTGCCAGCAGTATTACTAGCCAGAGCTCCTACGAGCAGTACTTC
TRBV6-6,.,TRBJ1-1,.,CASSYGGGNTEAFF,TGTGCCAGCAGTTACGGCGGAGGAAACACTGAAGCTTTCTTT
TRBV28,.,TRBJ1-2,.,CASSGGVTRASNYGYTF,TGTGCCAGCAGCGGAGGAGTAACTAGGGCTTCTAACTATGGCTACACCTTC
TRBV7-9,.,TRBJ2-1,.,CASSLPLGESSYNEQFF,TGTGCCAGCAGCTTACCCTTGGGGGAGAGCTCCTACAATGAGCAGTTCTTC
TRBV7-2,.,TRBJ2-7,.,CASSLALGGGTSYEQYF,TGTGCCAGCAGCTTAGCGCTCGGGGGTGGGACCTCCTACGAGCAGTACTTC
TRBV5-5,TRBD2,TRBJ2-7,once,CASSSTSGSYNQYF,TGTGCCAGCAGTTCGACTAGCGGGAGTTATAACCAGTACTTC
TRBV2,.,TRBJ1-5,.,CASSEGLTGNQPQHF,TGTGCCAGCAGTGAAGGCCTCACGGGCAATCAGCCCCAGCATTTT
TRBV4-3,TRBD2,TRBJ2-1,.,CASSQELGGGVSNEQFF,TGCGCCAGCAGCCAAGAACTAGGCGGGGGTGTTTCGAATGAGCAGTTCTTC
TRBV4-1,TRBD2,TRBJ2-1,once,CASRPGTSRNNEQFF,TGCGCCAGCAGACCCGGGACTAGCAGAAACAATGAGCAGTTCTTC
TRBV29-1,.,TRBJ1-2,once,CSVPQDSQHGYTF,TGCAGCGTCCCCCAAGACAGTCAGCATGGCTACACCTTC
TRBV28,.,TRBJ2-5,.,CASSHRGKAETQYF,TGTGCCAGCAGTCATCGGGGAAAGGCAGAGACCCAGTACTTC
TRBV4-1,TRBD1,TRBJ1-4,.,CASSQDRGTGDEKLFF,TGCGCCAGCAGCCAAGATCGGGGGACAGGGGATGAAAAACTGTTTTTT
TRBV11-2,TRBD2,TRBJ2-7,.,CASSLFTSGLYEQYF,TGTGCCAGCAGCTTATTCACTAGCGGCCTTTACGAGCAGTACTTC
TRBV19,.,TRBJ2-2,.,CASSKATPRGTGELFF,TGTGCCAGTAGTAAGGCGACTCCCCGGGGCACCGGGGAGCTGTTTTTT
TRBV7-2,TRBD1,TRBJ1-1,few,CASSLAWGQGAFF,TGTGCCAGCAGCTTAGCGTGGGGACAGGGGGCTTTCTTT
TRBV28,.,TRBJ1-2,.,CASSLATKGSNYGYTF,TGTGCCAGCAGTTTAGCCACAAAGGGTTCTAACTATGGCTACACCTTC
TRBV7-2,.,TRBJ1-4,.,CASSRTVSTNEKLFF,TGTGCCAGCAGCCGGACGGTTTCAACTAATGAAAAACTGTTTTTT
TRBV4-1,.,TRBJ1-3,.,CASSLIISSSGNTIYF,TGCGCCAGCAGCCTCATCATTTCCAGCTCTGGAAACACCATATATTTT
TRBV10-3,TRBD1,TRBJ1-3,.,CASSPGTGNTIYF,TGTGCCAGCTCTCCCGGGACAGGGAACACCATATATTTT
TRBV4-1,TRBD2,TRBJ2-1,.,CASSTRSSGNEQFF,TGCGCCAGCAGCACACGCTCTAGCGGCAATGAGCAGTTCTTC
TRBV15,.,TRBJ2-1,.,CATSSYRLGSYNEQFF,TGTGCCACCAGCAGTTACAGGCTAGGCTCCTACAATGAGCAGTTCTTC
TRBV6-4,.,TRBJ1-2,.,CASSETVGSGYTF,TGTGCCAGCAGTGAAACGGTTGGCAGCGGCTACACCTTC
TRBV19,TRBD1,TRBJ2-3,.,CASRRQGASTDTQYF,TGTGCCAGTAGACGACAGGGGGCAAGCACAGATACGCAGTATTTT
TRBV4-2,.,TRBJ2-7,.,CASSQGGVRGAPPYEQYF,TGTGCCAGCAGCCAAGGCGGGGTTCGGGGCGCTCCCCCCTACGAGCAGTACTTC
TRBV7-3,TRBD2,TRBJ2-2,.,CASSYHAGLAGLGTGELFF,TGTGCCAGCAGCTATCACGCCGGACTAGCGGGGTTGGGCACCGGGGAGCTGTTTTTT
TRBV29-1,.,TRBJ1-2,few,CSVWARNYGYTF,TGCAGCGTATGGGCGAGAAACTATGGCTACACCTTC
TRBV11-3,.,TRBJ2-3,.,CASSSGQGSTDTQYF,TGTGCCAGCAGCTCAGGCCAGGGGAGCACAGATACGCAGTATTTT
TRBV11-2,.,TRBJ1-1,.,CASSLRWSNTEAFF,TGTGCCAGCAGCTTACGGTGGAGTAATACTGAAGCTTTCTTT
TRBV28,.,TRBJ2-7,.,CASRLPGAHEQYF,TGTGCCAGCAGACTCCCTGGGGCCCACGAGCAGTACTTC
TRBV9,.,TRBJ2-7,.,CASSVSGLITPYEQYF,TGTGCCAGCAGCGTATCGGGGCTGATTACCCCCTACGAGCAGTACTTC
TRBV19,.,TRBJ2-3,.,CASSPRETKGTDTQYF,TGTGCCAGTAGTCCCCGGGAGACTAAGGGGACAGATACGCAGTATTTT
TRBV7-3,TRBD2,TRBJ2-7,.,CASSLRGGGNSYEQYF,TGTGCCAGCAGCTTAAGAGGCGGGGGGAACTCCTACGAGCAGTACTTC
TRBV19,.,TRBJ2-2,.,CASGRFPTGELFF,TGTGCCTCGGGAAGGTTCCCCACGGGGGAGCTGTTTTTT
TRBV6-5,TRBD1,TRBJ1-4,.,CASRNRGEGEKLFF,TGTGCCAGCAGAAACAGGGGGGAGGGGGAAAAACTGTTTTTT
TRBV6-5,TRBD2,TRBJ2-5,.,CASNGGLADQETQYF,TGTGCCAGCAATGGGGGACTAGCGGACCAAGAGACCCAGTACTTC
TRBV5-5,.,TRBJ2-1,.,CASSRGGVQFF,TGTGCCAGCAGCCGCGGGGGCGTGCAGTTCTTC
TRBV4-1,.,TRBJ1-1,few,CASQTGNTEAFF,TGCGCCAGCCAGACGGGGAACACTGAAGCTTTCTTT
TRBV11-3,TRBD1,TRBJ2-7,.,CASSKPWDRLYEQYF,TGTGCCAGCAGCAAACCCTGGGACAGGTTGTACGAGCAGTACTTC
TRBV30,.,TRBJ1-1,.,CAWSVSSGTEAFF,TGTGCCTGGAGTGTATCCTCCGGAACTGAAGCTTTCTTT
TRBV4-2,.,TRBJ2-4,.,CASSQEAATYNIQYF,TGTGCCAGCAGCCAAGAAGCAGCGACTTATAACATTCAGTACTTC
TRBV10-3,TRBD2,TRBJ2-7,.,CAISEAGTSGRSEQYF,TGTGCCATCAGTGAGGCGGGGACTAGCGGGAGAAGCGAGCAGTACTTC
TRBV18,TRBD2,TRBJ2-3,.,CASSPRLAGSADTQYF,TGTGCCAGCTCACCACGACTAGCGGGGTCGGCAGATACGCAGTATTTT
TRBV19,TRBD1,TRBJ1-1,few,CASSHRDRANEAFF,TGTGCCAGTAGTCACCGAGACAGGGCAAACGAAGCTTTCTTT
TRBV2,.,TRBJ1-5,.,CASSEQGQPQHF,TGTGCCAGCAGTGAACAAGGGCAGCCCCAGCATTTT
TRBV7-8,TRBD2,TRBJ2-7,.,CASSLGQREREQYF,TGTGCCAGCAGCTTAGGGCAGCGGGAGCGCGAGCAGTACTTC